This paragraph covers one T cell receptor beta chain sequence. The antigen remains undetermined. The study ran its PCR with 60 Vbeta and 13 Jbeta primers. Clones were read by immunoSEQ multiplex PCR, and TCRdb kept only the in-frame ones, dropping some. The table shows approximately 110,000 clones, with about 81% occurring only once. This sample was included in a study of cytomegalovirus exposure and HLA in healthy donors. V was trimmed by 4 bases and J by 8 bases, leaving 12 bases between them. Per the germline V gene, CDR1 is LGHNA and CDR2 is YSLEER. There are 13 residues in the CDR3. Whole-study results and caveats: A further, later analysis showed that HLA-associated TCR beta chains (compared with equally common others) were more clonally expanded. Listed as cytomegalovirus-associated were around 160 TCR beta chains. Prediction of most subjects' HLA-A and HLA-B alleles by TCR beta sequences was reportedly accurate.

The origin of this receptor is a woman between 25 and 40 years old in good health and CMV-seronegative. The chain employs TRBV4-3 and TRBJ2-1, with D possibly TRBD2 on 5 matching bases. The sequenced material came from PBMCs. This CDR3 is CASSRGSGYEQFF. DNA for the CDR3: TGCGCCAGCAGCCGAGGAAGCGGTTATGAGCAGTTCTTC.